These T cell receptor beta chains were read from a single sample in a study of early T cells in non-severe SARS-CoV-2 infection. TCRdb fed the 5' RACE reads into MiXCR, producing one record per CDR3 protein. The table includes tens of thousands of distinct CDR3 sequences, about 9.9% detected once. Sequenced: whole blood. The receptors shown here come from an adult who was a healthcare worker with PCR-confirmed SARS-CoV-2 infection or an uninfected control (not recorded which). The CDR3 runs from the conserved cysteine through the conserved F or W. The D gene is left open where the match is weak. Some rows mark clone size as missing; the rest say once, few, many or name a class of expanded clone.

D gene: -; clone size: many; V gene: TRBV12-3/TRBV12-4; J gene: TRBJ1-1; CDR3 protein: CASSLRQALTEAFF; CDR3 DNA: TGTGCCAGCAGTTTGAGGCAGGCCCTCACTGAAGCTTTCTTT
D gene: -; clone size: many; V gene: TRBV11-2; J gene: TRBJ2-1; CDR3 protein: CASSLRADRSYNEQFF; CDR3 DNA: TGTGCCAGCAGCCTGAGGGCGGACCGCTCCTACAATGAGCAGTTCTTC
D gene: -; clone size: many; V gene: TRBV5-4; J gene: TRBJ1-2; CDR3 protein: CASSSPSGSLGYGYTF; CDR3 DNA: TGTGCCAGCAGCTCACCGAGTGGATCCTTGGGGTATGGCTACACCTTC
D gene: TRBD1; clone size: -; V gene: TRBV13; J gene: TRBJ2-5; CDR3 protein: CASSQMGQGQETQYF; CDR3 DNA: TGTGCCAGCAGCCAAATGGGACAGGGACAAGAGACCCAGTACTTC
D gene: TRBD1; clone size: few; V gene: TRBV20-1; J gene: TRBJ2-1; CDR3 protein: CSARDGTGGNEQFF; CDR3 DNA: TGCAGTGCTAGAGACGGGACAGGGGGCAATGAGCAGTTCTTC
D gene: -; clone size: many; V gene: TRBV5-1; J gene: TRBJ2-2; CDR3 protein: CASSPSSANTGELFF; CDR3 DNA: TGCGCCAGCAGCCCCTCTAGCGCGAACACCGGGGAGCTGTTTTTT
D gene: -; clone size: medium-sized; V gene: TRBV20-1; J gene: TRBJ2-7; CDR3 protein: CSARDIQEGYEQYF; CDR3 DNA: TGCAGTGCTAGAGATATACAGGAGGGATACGAGCAGTACTTC
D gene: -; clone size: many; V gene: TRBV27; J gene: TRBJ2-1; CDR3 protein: CASSIIWDYNEQFF; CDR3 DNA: TGTGCCAGCAGTATCATATGGGACTACAATGAGCAGTTCTTC
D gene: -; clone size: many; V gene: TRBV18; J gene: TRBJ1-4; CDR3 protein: CASLGGNEKLFF; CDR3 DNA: TGTGCCAGCCTCGGCGGTAATGAAAAACTGTTTTTT
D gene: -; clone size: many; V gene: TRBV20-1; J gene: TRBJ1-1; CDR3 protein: CSAMVAGALAFF; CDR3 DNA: TGCAGTGCGATGGTGGCAGGGGCTTTAGCTTTCTTT
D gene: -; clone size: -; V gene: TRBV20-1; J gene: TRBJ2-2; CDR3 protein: CSAREGDRVNTGELFF; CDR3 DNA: TGCAGTGCTAGAGAGGGGGATAGGGTGAACACCGGGGAGCTGTTTTTT
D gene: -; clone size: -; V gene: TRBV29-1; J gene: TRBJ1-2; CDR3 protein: CSVDDYGYTF; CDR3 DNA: TGCAGCGTTGATGACTATGGCTACACCTTC
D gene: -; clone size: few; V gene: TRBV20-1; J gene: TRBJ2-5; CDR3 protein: CSAQEYRGGKTQYF; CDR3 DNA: TGCAGTGCCCAAGAATACAGGGGAGGAAAGACCCAGTACTTC
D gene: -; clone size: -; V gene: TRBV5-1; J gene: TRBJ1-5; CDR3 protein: CASSPSAGTNQPQHF; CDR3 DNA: TGCGCCAGCAGCCCCTCGGCAGGTACCAATCAGCCCCAGCATTTT
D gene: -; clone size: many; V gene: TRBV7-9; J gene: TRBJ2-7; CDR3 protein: CASSFISYEQYF; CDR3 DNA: TGTGCCAGCAGCTTCATTTCCTACGAGCAGTACTTC
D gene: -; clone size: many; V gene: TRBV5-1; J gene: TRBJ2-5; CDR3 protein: CASSIGEGTQYF; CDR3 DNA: TGCGCCAGCAGCATCGGAGAGGGGACCCAGTACTTC
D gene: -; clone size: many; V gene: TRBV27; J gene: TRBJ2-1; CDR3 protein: CASSFAGNTPNEQFF; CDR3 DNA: TGTGCCAGCAGCTTCGCGGGAAATACTCCCAATGAGCAGTTCTTC
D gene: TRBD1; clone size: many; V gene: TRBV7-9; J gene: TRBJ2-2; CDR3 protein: CASSPTGGWNTGELFF; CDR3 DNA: TGTGCCAGCAGTCCGACAGGGGGCTGGAACACCGGGGAGCTGTTTTTT
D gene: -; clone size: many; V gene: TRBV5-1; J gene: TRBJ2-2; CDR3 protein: CASSLEAGNTGELFF; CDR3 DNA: TGCGCCAGCAGCTTGGAGGCCGGTAACACCGGGGAGCTGTTTTTT
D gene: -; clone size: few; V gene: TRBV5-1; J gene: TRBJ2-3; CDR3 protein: CASSLVGSTDTQYF; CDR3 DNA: TGCGCCAGCAGCTTGGTGGGTAGCACAGATACGCAGTATTTT
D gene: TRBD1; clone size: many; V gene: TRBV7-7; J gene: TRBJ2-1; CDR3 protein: CASSRRTGDYNEQFF; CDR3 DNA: TGTGCCAGCAGCCGAAGGACAGGTGATTACAATGAGCAGTTCTTC
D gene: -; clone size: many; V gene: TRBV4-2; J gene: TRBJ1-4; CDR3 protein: CASSQVGGEVFF; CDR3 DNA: TGTGCCAGCAGCCAAGTCGGGGGGGAGGTGTTTTTT
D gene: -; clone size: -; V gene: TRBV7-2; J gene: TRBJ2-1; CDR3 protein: CASSFRSYNEQFF; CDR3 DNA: TGTGCCAGCAGCTTCCGCTCCTACAATGAGCAGTTCTTC